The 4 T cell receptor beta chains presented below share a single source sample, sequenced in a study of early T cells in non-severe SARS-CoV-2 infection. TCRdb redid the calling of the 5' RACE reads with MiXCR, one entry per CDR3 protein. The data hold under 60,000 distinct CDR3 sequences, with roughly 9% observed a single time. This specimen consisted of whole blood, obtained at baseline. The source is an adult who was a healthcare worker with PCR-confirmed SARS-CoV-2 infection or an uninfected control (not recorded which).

CDR3 sequence reads: CAISGVRGVDTQYF. The CDR3 region has the DNA TGTGCCATCAGTGGGGTCCGGGGAGTGGATACGCAGTATTTT. The chain has TRBV10-3 and TRBJ2-3; tentatively, D is TRBD2 (5 bases). The V and J ends lost 4 bases and 6 bases respectively, with 14 bases between them. CDR3 length: 14 residues. Per germline, CDR1 ENHRY and CDR2 SYGVKD.

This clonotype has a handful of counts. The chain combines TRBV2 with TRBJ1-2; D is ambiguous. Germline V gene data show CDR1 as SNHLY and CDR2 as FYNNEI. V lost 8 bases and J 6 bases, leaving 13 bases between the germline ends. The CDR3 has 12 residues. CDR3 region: CASGESSHGYTF. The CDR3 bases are TGTGCCAGCGGGGAATCTTCTCATGGCTACACCTTC.

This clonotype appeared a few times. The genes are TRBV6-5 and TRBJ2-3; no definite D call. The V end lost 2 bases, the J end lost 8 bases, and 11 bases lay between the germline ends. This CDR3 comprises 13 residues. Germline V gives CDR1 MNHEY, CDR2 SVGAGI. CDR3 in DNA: TGTGCCAGCAGTTACGGTGAGGCCAGTACGCAGTATTTT. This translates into CASSYGEASTQYF.

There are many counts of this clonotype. The CDR3 DNA follows: TGTGCCATCAGTGAGCCCCAACAGGGGAATGAAAACACCATATATTTT. This gives the protein CAISEPQQGNENTIYF. The genes are TRBV10-3 and TRBJ1-3; 7 nucleotides match TRBD1. Germline values: CDR1 ENHRY, CDR2 SYGVKD. Germline trimming cut 2 bases from V and 6 bases from J; bases unmatched to any gene: 10. The CDR3 runs 16 residues.